This T cell receptor beta chain came from a study of control samples from healthy donors and cancer patients. Libraries were prepared by immunoSEQ multiplex PCR; TCRdb keeps only in-frame clonotypes and omits some of them. The table has 130,000 to 150,000 clones, less than 90% seen once. The germline V gene encodes CDR1 LGHDT and CDR2 YNNKEL (reference sequence). Between the trimmed V and J ends, which lost 7 bases and 2 bases, there was a span of 11 bases. The CDR3 is 13 residues long. The rearrangement uses TRBV3-1 (or the pseudogene TRBV3-2) and TRBJ1-1; D gene uncertain. Sequenced: blood. This sequence was found in a woman aged 25 to 39 in good health. For the CDR3, the DNA is TGTGCCAGCACAGGACGGGAAAACACTGAAGCTTTCTTT. It translates to CASTGRENTEAFF.